Sequencing of this TCR beta chain was carried out in a study of long-term antiretroviral therapy in people with HIV. As for the study in general: The 2015 immediate-ART recommendation came about a decade after the earliest samples.

V dropped 5 bases and J dropped 7; count of bases not matched to a gene: 6. This CDR3 has 13 amino acids. CDR1 GTSNPN and CDR2 SVGIG come from the germline V gene (reference sequence). Version v3.0 of the immunoSEQ assay was performed at survey level. Clones were sequenced by immunoSEQ multiplex PCR, and TCRdb holds only the in-frame ones, with some missing. The repertoire includes tens of thousands of clones, 76% of them detected once, and 11% sits in the top ten. This clone was recorded a few times. This sample comprised unsorted PBMCs, obtained 1.1 years before starting antiretroviral therapy. This clonotype was sampled from a woman aged 40 to 49 with HIV. This chain uses TRBV30 with TRBJ1-5; 9 bases fit TRBD1. This CDR3 reads CAWGGQGGQPQHF. The DNA for the CDR3 is TGTGCCTGGGGGGGACAGGGTGGGCAGCCCCAGCATTTT. Combining the CDR3 with reference TRBV30 and TRBJ1-5 gives the whole variable domain SQTIHQWPATLVQPVGSPLSLECTVEGTSNPNLYWYRQAAGRGLQLLFYSVGIGQISSEVPQNLSASRPQDRQFILSSKKLLLSDSGFYLCAWGGQGGQPQHFGDGTRLSIL.